This TCR beta chain was recorded in a study of CD8+ T cells in alopecia areata. The CDR3 has 18 amino acids. V trimming: 2 bases; J trimming: 0 bases; junction bases outside the gene matches: 9. Looked up from germline, CDR1 is GTSNPN and CDR2 is SVGIG (reference sequence). Specified treatment: oral pan-JAK inhibitor, 5-10 mg twice daily. RNA was isolated and reverse transcribed to cDNA, the sequencing template. Assay used: immunoSEQ multiplex PCR; TCRdb lists only in-frame clones, some missing. The repertoire holds a few hundred thousand clones, with 35% to 40% as singletons. This clonotype was obtained from a human donor with alopecia areata. The chain recombines TRBV30 with TRBJ1-5, with 11 bases lining up with TRBD1. The sample here was CD4+ T cells sorted from blood, taken between weeks 30 and 35, from a patient treated with tofacitinib. The CDR3 nucleotides read TGTGCCTGGAGTCACACCGGACAGGGGGCTTATAGCAATCAGCCCCAGCATTTT. It encodes CAWSHTGQGAYSNQPQHF.